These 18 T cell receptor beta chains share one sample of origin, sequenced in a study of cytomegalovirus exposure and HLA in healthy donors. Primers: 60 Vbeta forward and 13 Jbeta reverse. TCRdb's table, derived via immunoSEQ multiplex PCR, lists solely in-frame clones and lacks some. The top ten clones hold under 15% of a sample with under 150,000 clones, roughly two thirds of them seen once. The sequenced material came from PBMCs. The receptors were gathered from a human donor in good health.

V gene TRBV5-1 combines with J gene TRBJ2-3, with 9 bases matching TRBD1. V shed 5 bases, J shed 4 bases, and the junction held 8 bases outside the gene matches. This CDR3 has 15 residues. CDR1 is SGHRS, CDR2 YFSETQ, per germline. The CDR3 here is CASRNLTGGADTQYF. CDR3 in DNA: TGCGCCAGCAGAAACCTGACAGGGGGAGCAGATACGCAGTATTTT.

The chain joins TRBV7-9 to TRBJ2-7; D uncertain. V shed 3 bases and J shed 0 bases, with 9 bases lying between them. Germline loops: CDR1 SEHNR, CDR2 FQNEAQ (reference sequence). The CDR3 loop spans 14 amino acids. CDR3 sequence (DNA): TGTGCCAGCAGCTTGGAACAGCCCTCCTACGAGCAGTACTTC. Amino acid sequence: CASSLEQPSYEQYF.

Written as DNA, the CDR3 is TGTGCCAGCAGCTTAGGCCCGGGACAGACGAACACTGAAGCTTTCTTT. Its translation: CASSLGPGQTNTEAFF. The chain carries TRBV7-8 and TRBJ1-1, with TRBD1 matching over 7 bases. Germline V lookup: CDR1 SGHVS, CDR2 FQNEAQ. This CDR3 spans 16 amino acids. Germline trimming cut 1 base from V and 1 base from J; bases unmatched to any gene: 6.

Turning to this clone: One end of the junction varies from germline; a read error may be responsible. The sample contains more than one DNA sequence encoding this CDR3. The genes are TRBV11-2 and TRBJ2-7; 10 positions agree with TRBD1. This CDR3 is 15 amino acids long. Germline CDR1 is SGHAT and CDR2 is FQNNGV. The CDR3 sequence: CASSLRDRGSYEQYF. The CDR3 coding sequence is TGTGCCAGCAGCTTACGGGACAGGGGATCCTATGAGCAGTACTTC.

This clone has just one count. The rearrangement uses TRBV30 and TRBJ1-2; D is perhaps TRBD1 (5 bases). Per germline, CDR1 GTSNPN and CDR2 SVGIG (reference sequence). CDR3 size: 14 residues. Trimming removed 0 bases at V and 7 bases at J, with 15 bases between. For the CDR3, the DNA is TGTGCCTGGAGTGTATGGAGCGGGGCTAGTGGCTACACCTTC. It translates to CAWSVWSGASGYTF.

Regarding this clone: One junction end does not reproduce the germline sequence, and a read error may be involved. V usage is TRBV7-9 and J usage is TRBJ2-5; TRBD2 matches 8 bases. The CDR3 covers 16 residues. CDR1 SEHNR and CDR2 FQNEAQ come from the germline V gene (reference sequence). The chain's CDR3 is CSSKPYLGTRKETQYF. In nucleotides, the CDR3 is TGTTCCAGCAAACCATATTTGGGGACTAGGAAGGAGACCCAGTACTTC.

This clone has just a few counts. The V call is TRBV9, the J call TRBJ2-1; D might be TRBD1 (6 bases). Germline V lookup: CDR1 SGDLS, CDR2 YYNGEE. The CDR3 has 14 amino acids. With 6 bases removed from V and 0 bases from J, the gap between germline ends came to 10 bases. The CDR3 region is CASTPGDSYNEQFF. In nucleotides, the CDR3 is TGTGCCAGCACTCCAGGGGACTCCTACAATGAGCAGTTCTTC.

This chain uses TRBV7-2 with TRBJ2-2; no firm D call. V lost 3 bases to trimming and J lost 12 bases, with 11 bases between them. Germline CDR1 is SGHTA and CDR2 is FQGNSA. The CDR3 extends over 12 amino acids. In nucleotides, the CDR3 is TGTGCCAGCAGCTTTGCAACATTGCAGCTGTTTTTT. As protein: CASSFATLQLFF.

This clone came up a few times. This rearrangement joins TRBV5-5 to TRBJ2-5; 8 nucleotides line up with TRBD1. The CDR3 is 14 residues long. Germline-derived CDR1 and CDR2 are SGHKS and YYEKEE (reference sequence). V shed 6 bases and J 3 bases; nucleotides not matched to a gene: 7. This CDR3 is CASTPSGGEETQYF. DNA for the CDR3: TGTGCCAGCACCCCTTCAGGGGGCGAAGAGACCCAGTACTTC.

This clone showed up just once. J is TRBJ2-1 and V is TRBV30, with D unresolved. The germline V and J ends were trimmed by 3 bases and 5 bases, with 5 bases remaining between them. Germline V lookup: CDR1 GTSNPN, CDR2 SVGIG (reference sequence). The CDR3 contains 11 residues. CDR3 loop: CAWRRDNEQFF. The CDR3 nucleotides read TGTGCCTGGAGACGCGACAATGAGCAGTTCTTC. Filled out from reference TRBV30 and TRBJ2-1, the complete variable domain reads SQTIHQWPATLVQPVGSPLSLECTVEGTSNPNLYWYRQAAGRGLQLLFYSVGIGQISSEVPQNLSASRPQDRQFILSSKKLLLSDSGFYLCAWRRDNEQFFGPGTRLTVL.

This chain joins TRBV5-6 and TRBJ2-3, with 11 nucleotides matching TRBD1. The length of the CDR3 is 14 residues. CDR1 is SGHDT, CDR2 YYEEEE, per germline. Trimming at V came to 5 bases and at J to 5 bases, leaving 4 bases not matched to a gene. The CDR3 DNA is TGTGCCAGCAGGGGACAGGGGGACGTAGATACGCAGTATTTT. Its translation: CASRGQGDVDTQYF. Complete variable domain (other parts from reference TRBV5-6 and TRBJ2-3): DAGVTQSPTHLIKTRGQQVTLRCSPKSGHDTVSWYQQALGQGPQFIFQYYEEEERQRGNFPDRFSGHQFPNYSSELNVNALLLGDSALYLCASRGQGDVDTQYFGPGTRLTVL.

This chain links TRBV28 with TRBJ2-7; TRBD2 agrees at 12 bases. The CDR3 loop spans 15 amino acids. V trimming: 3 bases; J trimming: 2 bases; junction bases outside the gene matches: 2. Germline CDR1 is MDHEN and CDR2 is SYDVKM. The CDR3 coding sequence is TGTGCCAGCAGTTTCGGACTAGCGGGAACCTACGAGCAGTACTTC. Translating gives CASSFGLAGTYEQYF.

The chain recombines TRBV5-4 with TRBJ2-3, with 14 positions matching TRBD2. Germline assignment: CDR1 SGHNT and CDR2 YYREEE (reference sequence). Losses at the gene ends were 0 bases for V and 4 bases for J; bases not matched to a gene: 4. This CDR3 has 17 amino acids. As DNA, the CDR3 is TGTGCCAGCAGCTTGGGACTAGCGGGGGGGCCTGCAGATACGCAGTATTTT. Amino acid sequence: CASSLGLAGGPADTQYF.

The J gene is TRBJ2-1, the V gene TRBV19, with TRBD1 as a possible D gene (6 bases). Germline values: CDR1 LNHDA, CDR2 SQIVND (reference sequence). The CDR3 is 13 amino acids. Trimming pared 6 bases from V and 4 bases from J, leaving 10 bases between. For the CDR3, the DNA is TGTGCCAGTAGCCTGGACAGTTACAATGAGCAGTTCTTC. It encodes CASSLDSYNEQFF.

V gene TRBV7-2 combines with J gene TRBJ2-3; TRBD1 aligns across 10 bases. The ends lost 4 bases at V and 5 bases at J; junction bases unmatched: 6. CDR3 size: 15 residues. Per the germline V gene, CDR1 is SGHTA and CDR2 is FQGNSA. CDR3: CASSSTGGFGDTQYF. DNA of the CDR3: TGTGCCAGCAGCTCGACAGGGGGCTTCGGAGATACGCAGTATTTT.

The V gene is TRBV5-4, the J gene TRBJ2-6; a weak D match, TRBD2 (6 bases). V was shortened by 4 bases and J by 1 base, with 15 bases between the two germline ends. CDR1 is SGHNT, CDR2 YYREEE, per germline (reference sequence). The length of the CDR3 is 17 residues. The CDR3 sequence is CASSHLGGSSGANVLTF. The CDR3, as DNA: TGTGCCAGCAGCCATTTGGGGGGATCGTCTGGGGCCAACGTCCTGACTTTC.

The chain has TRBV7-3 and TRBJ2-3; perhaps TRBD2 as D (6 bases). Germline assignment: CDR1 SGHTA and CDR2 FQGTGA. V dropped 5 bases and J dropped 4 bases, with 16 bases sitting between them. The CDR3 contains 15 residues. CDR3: CASSPTGGRADTQYF. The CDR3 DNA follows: TGTGCCAGCAGCCCAACAGGAGGGCGCGCAGATACGCAGTATTTT.

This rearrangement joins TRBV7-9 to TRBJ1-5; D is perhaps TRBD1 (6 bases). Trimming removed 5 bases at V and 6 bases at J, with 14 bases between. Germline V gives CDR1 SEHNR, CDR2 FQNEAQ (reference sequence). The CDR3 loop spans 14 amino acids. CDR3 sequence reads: CASSLDSRSQPQHF. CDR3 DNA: TGTGCCAGCAGCCTGGACAGCCGCAGTCAGCCCCAGCATTTT.